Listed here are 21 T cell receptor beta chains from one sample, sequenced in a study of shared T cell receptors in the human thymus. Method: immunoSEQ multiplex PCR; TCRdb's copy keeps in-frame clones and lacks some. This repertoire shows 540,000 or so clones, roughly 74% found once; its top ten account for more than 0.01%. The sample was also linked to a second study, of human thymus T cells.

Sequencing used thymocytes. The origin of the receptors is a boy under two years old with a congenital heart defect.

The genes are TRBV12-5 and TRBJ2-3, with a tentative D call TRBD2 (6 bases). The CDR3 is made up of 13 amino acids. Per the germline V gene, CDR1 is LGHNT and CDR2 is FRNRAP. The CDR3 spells CASIAERTDTQYF. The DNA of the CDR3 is TGTGCATCGATAGCGGAGCGCACAGATACGCAGTATTTT.

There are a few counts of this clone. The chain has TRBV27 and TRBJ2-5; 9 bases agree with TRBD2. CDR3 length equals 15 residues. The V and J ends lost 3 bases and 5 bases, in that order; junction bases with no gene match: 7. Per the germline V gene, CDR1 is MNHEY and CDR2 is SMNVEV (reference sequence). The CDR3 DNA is TGTGCCAGCAGTTTTTTACCCGCGGGGGGGGAGACCCAGTACTTC. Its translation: CASSFLPAGGETQYF.

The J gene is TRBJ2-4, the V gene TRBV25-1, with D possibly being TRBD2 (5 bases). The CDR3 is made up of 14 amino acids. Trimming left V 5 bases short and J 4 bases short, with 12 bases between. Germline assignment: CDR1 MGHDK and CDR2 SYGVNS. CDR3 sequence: CASSPRDGKNIQYF. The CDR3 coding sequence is TGTGCCAGCAGTCCCCGGGATGGTAAAAACATTCAGTACTTC.

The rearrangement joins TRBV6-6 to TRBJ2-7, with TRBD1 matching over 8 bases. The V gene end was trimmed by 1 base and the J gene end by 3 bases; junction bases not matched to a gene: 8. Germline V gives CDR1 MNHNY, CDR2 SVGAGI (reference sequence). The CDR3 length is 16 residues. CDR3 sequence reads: CASSYCRQGKFYEQYF. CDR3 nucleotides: TGTGCCAGCAGTTACTGCCGACAGGGGAAGTTCTACGAGCAGTACTTC.

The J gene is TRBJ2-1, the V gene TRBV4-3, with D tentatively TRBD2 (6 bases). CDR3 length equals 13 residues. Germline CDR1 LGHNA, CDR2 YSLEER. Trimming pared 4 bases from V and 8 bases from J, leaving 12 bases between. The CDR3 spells CASSPDWEDEQFF. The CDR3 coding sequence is TGCGCCAGCAGCCCCGACTGGGAGGATGAGCAGTTCTTC.

The CDR3 sequence is CASTGGGQAGGPSSYNEQFF. In DNA, the CDR3 is TGTGCCAGCACCGGGGGAGGGCAAGCGGGAGGACCAAGCTCCTACAATGAGCAGTTCTTC. The chain has TRBV7-8 and TRBJ2-1; 9 bases fit TRBD2. From germline, CDR1 is SGHVS and CDR2 FQNEAQ. The CDR3 contains 20 residues. Losses at the gene ends were 7 bases for V and 0 bases for J; bases not matched to a gene: 19.

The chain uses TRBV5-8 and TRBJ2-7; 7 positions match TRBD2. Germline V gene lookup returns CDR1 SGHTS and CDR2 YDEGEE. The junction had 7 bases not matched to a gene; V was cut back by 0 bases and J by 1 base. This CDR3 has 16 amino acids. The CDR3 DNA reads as TGTGCCAGCAGCTTGGTGCGGACTAGAGATTCCTACGAGCAGTACTTC. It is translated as CASSLVRTRDSYEQYF.

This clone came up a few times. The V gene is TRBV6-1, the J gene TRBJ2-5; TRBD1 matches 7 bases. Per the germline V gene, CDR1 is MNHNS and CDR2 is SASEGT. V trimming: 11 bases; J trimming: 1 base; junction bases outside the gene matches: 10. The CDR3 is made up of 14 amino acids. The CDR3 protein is CAGRTGGVQETQYF. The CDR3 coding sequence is TGTGCCGGACGGACAGGTGGGGTCCAAGAGACCCAGTACTTC.

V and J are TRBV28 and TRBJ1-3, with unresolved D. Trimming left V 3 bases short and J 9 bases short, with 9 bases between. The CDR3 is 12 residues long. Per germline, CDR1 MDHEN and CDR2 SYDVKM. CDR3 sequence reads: CASSFPPGTIYF. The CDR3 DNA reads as TGTGCCAGCAGTTTCCCCCCCGGCACCATATATTTT.

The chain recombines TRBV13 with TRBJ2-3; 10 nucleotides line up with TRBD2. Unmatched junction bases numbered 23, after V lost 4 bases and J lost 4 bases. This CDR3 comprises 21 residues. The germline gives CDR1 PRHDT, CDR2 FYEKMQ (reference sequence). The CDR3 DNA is TGTGCCAGCAGCTCACCAAACCAACCTCCGCCTAGCGGGAGTGTCCCAGATACGCAGTATTTT. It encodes CASSSPNQPPPSGSVPDTQYF.

The CDR3 sequence is CASSLVCYSYEQYF. The CDR3 DNA is TGCGCCAGCAGCTTGGTCTGCTACTCCTACGAGCAGTACTTC. The chain joins TRBV5-1 to TRBJ2-7; the D is unclear. The CDR3 contains 14 residues. Germline values: CDR1 SGHRS, CDR2 YFSETQ. V was shortened by 0 bases and J by 0 bases, with 7 bases between the two germline ends.

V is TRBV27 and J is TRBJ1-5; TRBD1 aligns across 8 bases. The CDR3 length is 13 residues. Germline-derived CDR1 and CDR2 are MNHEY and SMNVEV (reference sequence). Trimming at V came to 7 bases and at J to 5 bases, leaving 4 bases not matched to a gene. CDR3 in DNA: TGTGCCAGCAAGGGGGGACAGGATCAGCCCCAGCATTTT. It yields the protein CASKGGQDQPQHF.

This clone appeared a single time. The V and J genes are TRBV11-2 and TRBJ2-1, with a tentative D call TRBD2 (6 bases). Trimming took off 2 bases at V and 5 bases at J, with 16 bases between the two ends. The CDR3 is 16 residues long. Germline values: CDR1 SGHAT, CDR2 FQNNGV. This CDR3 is CASSLKFGGIHNEQFF. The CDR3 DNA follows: TGTGCCAGCAGCTTAAAGTTCGGCGGGATTCACAATGAGCAGTTCTTC.

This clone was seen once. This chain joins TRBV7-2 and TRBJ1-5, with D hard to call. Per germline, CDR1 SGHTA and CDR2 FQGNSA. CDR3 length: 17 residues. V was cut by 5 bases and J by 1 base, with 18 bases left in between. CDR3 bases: TGTGCCAGCAGCCACCCCCGGCGGGGAGGGAGCAATCAGCCCCAGCATTTT. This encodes CASSHPRRGGSNQPQHF.

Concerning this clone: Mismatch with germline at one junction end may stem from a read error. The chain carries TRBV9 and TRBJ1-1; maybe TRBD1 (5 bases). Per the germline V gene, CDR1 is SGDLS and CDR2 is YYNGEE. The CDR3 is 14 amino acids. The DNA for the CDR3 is TGTGCCGGCAGCGTAGGCCAGGGAAGCACTGAAGCTTTCTTT. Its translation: CAGSVGQGSTEAFF.

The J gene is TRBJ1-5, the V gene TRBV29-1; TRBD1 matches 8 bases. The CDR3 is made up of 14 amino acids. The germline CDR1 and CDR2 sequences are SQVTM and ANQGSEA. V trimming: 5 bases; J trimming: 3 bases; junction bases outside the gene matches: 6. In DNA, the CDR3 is TGCAGCGTTCTCGGACAGGGCCCCAATCAGCCCCAGCATTTT. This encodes CSVLGQGPNQPQHF. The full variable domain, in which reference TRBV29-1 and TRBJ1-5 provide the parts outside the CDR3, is SAVISQKPSRDICQRGTSLTIQCQVDSQVTMMFWYRQQPGQSLTLIATANQGSEATYESGFVIDKFPISRPNLTFSTLTVSNMSPEDSSIYLCSVLGQGPNQPQHFGDGTRLSIL.

CDR3 in amino acids: CASSSQGSGETQYF. The CDR3 coding sequence is TGTGCCAGCAGTTCTCAGGGTTCAGGCGAGACCCAGTACTTC. V gene TRBV28 combines with J gene TRBJ2-5, with D perhaps matching TRBD1 (5 bases). The germline V and J ends were trimmed by 4 bases and 5 bases, with 14 bases remaining between them. The germline V gene has CDR1 MDHEN and CDR2 SYDVKM. The CDR3 totals 14 residues.

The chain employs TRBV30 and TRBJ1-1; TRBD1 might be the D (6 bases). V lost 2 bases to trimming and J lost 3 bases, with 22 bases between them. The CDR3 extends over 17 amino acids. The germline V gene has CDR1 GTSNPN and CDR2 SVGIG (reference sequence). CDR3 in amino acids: CAWSQISGVGGDTEAFF. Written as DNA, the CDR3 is TGTGCCTGGAGTCAAATCTCAGGGGTTGGGGGGGACACTGAAGCTTTCTTT.

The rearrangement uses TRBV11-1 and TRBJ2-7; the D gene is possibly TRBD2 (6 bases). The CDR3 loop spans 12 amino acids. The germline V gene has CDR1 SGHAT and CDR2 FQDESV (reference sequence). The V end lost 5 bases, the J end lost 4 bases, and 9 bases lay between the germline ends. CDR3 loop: CASSRESYEQYF. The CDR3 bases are TGTGCCAGCAGCCGGGAGTCTTACGAGCAGTACTTC. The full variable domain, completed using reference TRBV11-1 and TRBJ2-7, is EAEVAQSPRYKITEKSQAVAFWCDPISGHATLYWYRQILGQGPELLVQFQDESVVDDSQLPKDRFSAERLKGVDSTLKIQPAELGDSAMYLCASSRESYEQYFGPGTRLTVT.

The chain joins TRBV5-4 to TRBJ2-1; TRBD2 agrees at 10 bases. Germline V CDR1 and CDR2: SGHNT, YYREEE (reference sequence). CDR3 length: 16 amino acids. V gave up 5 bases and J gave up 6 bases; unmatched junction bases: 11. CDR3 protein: CASRGEREGPANEQFF. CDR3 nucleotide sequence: TGTGCCAGCAGGGGCGAGCGGGAGGGCCCGGCCAATGAGCAGTTCTTC.

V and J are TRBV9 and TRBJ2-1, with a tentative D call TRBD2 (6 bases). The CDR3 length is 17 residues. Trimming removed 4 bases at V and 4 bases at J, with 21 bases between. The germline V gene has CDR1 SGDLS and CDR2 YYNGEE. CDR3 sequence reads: CASSSRERTIPYNEQFF. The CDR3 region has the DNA TGTGCCAGCAGCTCCCGGGAGCGGACTATACCTTACAATGAGCAGTTCTTC.